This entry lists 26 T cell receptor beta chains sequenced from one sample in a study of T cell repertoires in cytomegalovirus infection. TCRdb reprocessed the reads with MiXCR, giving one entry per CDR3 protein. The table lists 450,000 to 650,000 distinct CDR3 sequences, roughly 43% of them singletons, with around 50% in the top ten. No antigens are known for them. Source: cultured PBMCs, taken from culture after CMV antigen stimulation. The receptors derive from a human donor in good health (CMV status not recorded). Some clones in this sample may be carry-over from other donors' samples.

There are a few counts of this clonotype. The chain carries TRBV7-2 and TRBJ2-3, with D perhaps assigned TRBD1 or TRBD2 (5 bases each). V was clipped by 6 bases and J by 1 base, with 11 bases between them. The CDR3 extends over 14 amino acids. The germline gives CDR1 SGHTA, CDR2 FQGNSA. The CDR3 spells CASRIGTGTDTQYF. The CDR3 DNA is TGTGCCAGCAGAATTGGGACCGGCACAGATACGCAGTATTTT.

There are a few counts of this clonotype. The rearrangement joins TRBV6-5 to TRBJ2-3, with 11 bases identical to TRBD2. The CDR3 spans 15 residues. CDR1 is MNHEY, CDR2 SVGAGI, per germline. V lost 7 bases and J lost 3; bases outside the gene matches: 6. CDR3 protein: CASTLAGGPTDTQYF. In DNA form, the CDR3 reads TGTGCCAGCACCCTAGCGGGAGGCCCGACAGATACGCAGTATTTT.

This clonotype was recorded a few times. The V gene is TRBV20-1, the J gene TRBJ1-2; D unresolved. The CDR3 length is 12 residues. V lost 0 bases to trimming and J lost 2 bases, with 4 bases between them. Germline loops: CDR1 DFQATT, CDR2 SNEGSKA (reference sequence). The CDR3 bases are TGCAGTGCTAGAGAGCTAAACTATGGCTACACCTTC. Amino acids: CSARELNYGYTF.

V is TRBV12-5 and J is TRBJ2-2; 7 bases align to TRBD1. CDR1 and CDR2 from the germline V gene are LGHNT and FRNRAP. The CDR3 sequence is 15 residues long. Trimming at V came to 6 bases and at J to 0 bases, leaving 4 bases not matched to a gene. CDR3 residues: CASGLGQSNTGELFF. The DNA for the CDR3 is TGTGCTAGTGGCCTGGGACAGTCGAACACCGGGGAGCTGTTTTTT.

The CDR3 region is CASSLSQGTEAFF. Here the CDR3 DNA reads TGTGCCAGCAGCTTAAGCCAAGGGACTGAAGCTTTCTTT. The rearrangement uses TRBV7-9 and TRBJ1-1; D gene uncertain. V shed 2 bases and J shed 5 bases, with 9 bases lying between them. Germline V gene lookup returns CDR1 SEHNR and CDR2 FQNEAQ (reference sequence). This CDR3 is 13 amino acids long.

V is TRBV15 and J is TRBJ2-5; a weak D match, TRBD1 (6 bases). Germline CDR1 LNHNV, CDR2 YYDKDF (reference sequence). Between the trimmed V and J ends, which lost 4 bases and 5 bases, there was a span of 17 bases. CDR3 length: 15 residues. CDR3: CATSISTGYGETQYF. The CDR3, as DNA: TGTGCCACCAGCATATCTACAGGGTATGGGGAGACCCAGTACTTC.

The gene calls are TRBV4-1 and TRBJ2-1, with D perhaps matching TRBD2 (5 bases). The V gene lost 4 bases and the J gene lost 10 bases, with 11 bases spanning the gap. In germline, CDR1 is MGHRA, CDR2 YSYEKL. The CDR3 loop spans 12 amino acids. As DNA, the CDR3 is TGCGCCAGCAGCCCCTTTGGAGGAGAGCAGTTCTTC. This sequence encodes CASSPFGGEQFF.

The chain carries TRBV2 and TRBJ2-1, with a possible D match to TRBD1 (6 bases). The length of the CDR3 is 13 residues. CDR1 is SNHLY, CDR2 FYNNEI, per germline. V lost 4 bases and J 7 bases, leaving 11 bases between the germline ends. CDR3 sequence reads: CASSVEQGNEQFF. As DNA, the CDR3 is TGTGCCAGCAGTGTAGAACAGGGAAATGAGCAGTTCTTC. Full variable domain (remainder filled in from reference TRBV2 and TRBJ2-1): EPEVTQTPSHQVTQMGQEVILRCVPISNHLYFYWYRQILGQKVEFLVSFYNNEISEKSEIFDDQFSVERPDGSNFTLKIRSTKLEDSAMYFCASSVEQGNEQFFGPGTRLTVL.

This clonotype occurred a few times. CDR3 loop: CASSLWGGSTEAFF. CDR3 DNA sequence: TGTGCCAGCAGCTTATGGGGTGGGTCCACTGAAGCTTTCTTT. V is TRBV7-2 and J is TRBJ1-1; no clear D gene. Germline values: CDR1 SGHTA, CDR2 FQGNSA. V dropped 2 bases and J dropped 4 bases, with 11 bases sitting between them. The CDR3 contains 14 residues.

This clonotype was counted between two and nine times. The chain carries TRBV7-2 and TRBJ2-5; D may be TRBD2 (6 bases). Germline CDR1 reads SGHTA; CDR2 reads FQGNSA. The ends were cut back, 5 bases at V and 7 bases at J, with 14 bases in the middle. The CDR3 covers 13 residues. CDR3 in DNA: TGTGCCAGCAGCCCCCTGCAGGAGGGGACCCAGTACTTC. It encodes CASSPLQEGTQYF.

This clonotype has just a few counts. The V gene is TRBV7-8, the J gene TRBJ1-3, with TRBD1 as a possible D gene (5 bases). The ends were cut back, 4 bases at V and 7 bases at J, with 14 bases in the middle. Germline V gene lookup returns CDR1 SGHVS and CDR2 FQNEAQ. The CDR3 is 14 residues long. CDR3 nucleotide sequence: TGTGCCAGCAGCTCCTGGGACGGCTTCAACACCATATATTTT. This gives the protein CASSSWDGFNTIYF.

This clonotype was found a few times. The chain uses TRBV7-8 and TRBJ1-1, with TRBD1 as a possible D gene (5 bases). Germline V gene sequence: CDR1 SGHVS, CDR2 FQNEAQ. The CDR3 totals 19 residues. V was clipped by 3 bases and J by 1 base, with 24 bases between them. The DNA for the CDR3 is TGTGCCAGCAGCTTCCACGAACCGGGACGCGAAAGGGGGAACACTGAAGCTTTCTTT. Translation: CASSFHEPGRERGNTEAFF.

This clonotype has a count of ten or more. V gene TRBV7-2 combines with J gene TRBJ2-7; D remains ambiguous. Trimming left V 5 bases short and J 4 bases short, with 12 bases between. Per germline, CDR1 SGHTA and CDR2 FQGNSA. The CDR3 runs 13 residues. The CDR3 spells CASSNRARYEQYF. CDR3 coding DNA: TGTGCCAGCAGCAATAGGGCCCGTTACGAGCAGTACTTC.

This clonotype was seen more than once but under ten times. For the CDR3, the DNA is TGTGCCAGCTCACCACCGTCGAGTGGGCGGGCAGATACGCAGTATTTT. Translation gives CASSPPSSGRADTQYF. The chain couples TRBV18 to TRBJ2-3; TRBD2 might be the D (5 bases). CDR3 length: 16 amino acids. V was pared by 0 bases and J by 4 bases, with 14 bases between. The germline V gene has CDR1 KGHSH and CDR2 LQKENI. Together with reference TRBV18 and TRBJ2-3, the CDR3 gives the full variable domain: NAGVMQNPRHLVRRRGQEARLRCSPMKGHSHVYWYRQLPEEGLKFMVYLQKENIIDESGMPKERFSAEFPKEGPSILRIQQVVRGDSAAYFCASSPPSSGRADTQYFGPGTRLTVL.

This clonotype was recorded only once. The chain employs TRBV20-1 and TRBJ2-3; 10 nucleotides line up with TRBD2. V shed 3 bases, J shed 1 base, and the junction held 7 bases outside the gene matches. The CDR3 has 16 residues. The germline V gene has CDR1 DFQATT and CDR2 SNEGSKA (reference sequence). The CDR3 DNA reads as TGCAGTGCTAGCCCTCCTAGCGGGAGAGGCACAGATACGCAGTATTTT. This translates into CSASPPSGRGTDTQYF.

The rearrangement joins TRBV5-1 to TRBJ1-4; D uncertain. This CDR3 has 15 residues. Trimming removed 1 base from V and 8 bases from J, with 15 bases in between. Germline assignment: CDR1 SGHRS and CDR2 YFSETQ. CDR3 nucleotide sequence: TGCGCCAGCAGCTTGTCTGGACCGGCGGGCGAAAAACTGTTTTTT. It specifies CASSLSGPAGEKLFF. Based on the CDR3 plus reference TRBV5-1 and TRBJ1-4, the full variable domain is KAGVTQTPRYLIKTRGQQVTLSCSPISGHRSVSWYQQTPGQGLQFLFEYFSETQRNKGNFPGRFSGRQFSNSRSEMNVSTLELGDSALYLCASSLSGPAGEKLFFGSGTQLSVL.

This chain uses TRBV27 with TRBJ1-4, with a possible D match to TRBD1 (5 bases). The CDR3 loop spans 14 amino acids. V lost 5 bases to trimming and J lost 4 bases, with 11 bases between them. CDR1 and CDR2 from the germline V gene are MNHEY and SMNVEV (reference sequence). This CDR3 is CASSLSGRNEKLFF. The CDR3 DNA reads TGTGCCAGCAGTCTCTCGGGGCGTAATGAAAAACTGTTTTTT.

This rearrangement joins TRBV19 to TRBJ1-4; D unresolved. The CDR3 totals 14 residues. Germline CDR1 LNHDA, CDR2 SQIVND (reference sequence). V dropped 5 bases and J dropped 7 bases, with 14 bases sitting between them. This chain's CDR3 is CASSVTPTGEKLFF. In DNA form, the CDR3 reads TGTGCCAGTAGTGTGACTCCGACCGGTGAAAAACTGTTTTTT.

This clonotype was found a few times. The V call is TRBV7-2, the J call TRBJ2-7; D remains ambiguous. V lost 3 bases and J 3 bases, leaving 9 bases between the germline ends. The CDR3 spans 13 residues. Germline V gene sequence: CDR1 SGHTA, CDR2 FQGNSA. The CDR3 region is CASSFPKNYEQYF. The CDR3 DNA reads TGTGCCAGCAGCTTTCCCAAGAACTACGAGCAGTACTTC.

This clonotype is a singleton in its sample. The CDR3 loop reads CASRDQQGRVRETQYF. CDR3 in DNA: TGTGCCAGCAGGGACCAACAGGGAAGGGTCAGAGAGACCCAGTACTTC. The chain recombines TRBV7-2 with TRBJ2-5, with D maybe TRBD1 (6 bases). In germline, CDR1 is SGHTA, CDR2 FQGNSA. CDR3 size: 16 residues. Trimming cost V 6 bases and J 4 bases, with 21 bases left between them.

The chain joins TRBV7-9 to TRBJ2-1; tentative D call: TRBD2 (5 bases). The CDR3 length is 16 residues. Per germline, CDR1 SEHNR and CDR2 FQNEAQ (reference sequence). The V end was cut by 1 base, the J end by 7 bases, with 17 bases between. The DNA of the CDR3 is TGTGCCAGCAGCTTAGTATTGGGCGGGCACAGTAATGAGCAGTTCTTC. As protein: CASSLVLGGHSNEQFF.

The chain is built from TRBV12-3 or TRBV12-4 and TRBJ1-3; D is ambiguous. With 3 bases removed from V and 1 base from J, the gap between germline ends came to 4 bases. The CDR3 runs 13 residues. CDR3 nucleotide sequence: TGTGCCAGCAGTTTTCCATCTGGAAACACCATATATTTT. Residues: CASSFPSGNTIYF.

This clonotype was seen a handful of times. CDR3 nucleotides: TGTGCCAGCAGTATCAGGGGATACCGGGAGGAGCTGTTTTTT. It is translated as CASSIRGYREELFF. The chain has TRBV12-3 or TRBV12-4 and TRBJ2-2, with D maybe TRBD1 (6 bases). The CDR3 covers 14 residues. V dropped 5 bases and J dropped 10 bases, with 17 bases sitting between them.

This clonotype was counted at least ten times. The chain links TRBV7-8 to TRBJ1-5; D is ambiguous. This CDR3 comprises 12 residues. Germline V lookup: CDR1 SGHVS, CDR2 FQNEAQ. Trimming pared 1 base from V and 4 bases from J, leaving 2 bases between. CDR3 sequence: CASSLVNQPQHF. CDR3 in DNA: TGTGCCAGCAGCTTAGTAAATCAGCCCCAGCATTTT. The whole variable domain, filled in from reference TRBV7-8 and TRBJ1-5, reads GAGVSQSPRYKVAKRGQDVALRCDPISGHVSLFWYQQALGQGPEFLTYFQNEAQLDKSGLPSDRFFAERPEGSVSTLKIQRTQQEDSAVYLCASSLVNQPQHFGDGTRLSIL.

Written as DNA, the CDR3 is TGTGCCAGCAGTCCCCCGAGGGGTAACACAGATACGCAGTATTTT. Protein sequence: CASSPPRGNTDTQYF. The chain joins TRBV28 to TRBJ2-3, with D perhaps matching TRBD1 or TRBD2 (5 bases each). The V gene lost 5 bases and the J gene lost 2 bases, with 14 bases spanning the gap. Germline CDR1 MDHEN, CDR2 SYDVKM. The CDR3 covers 15 residues.

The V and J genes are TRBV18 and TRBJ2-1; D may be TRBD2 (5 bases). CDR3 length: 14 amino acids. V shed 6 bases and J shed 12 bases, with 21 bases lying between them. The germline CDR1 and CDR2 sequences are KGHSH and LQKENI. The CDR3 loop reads CASSLEGQMIGQFF. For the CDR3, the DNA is TGTGCCAGCTCTCTAGAGGGCCAGATGATTGGGCAGTTCTTC.